This T cell receptor (beta chain) comes out of a study of vaccination and CD4 T cells after COVID-19 (dated by TCRdb to between 2022 and 2023). Study-level background: Convalescent patients had a positive SARS-CoV-2 result on nasal swab PCR, and of these patients, nine had mild disease and one had severe disease. Culture stimuli were overlapping spike peptide pools from SARS-CoV-2 and from the common cold coronaviruses HCoV-NL63, HCoV-OC43 and HCoV-229E. Participants got two doses of the Pfizer-BioNTech BNT162b2 vaccine (n=8) or two doses of the Moderna mRNA-1273 vaccine (n=2). Post-COVID blood samples were collected from convalescent patients a median of around 100 days after diagnosis, with a range of roughly 35 to 180 days. Control cultures received a CEFX viral epitope pool as the positive control, an HIV-1 Nef peptide pool as the negative control, or no peptide. In 10 COVID-19 convalescent patients and a handful of infection-naive healthy vaccine recipients, researchers compared the spike-specific CD4+ TCR repertoire from before mRNA vaccination with the repertoire from after. In the convalescent cohort there were six males and four females, among whom were two Hispanic individuals, seven Caucasians, two Asians and one multiracial person. The time from the second vaccine dose to post-vaccine blood sampling had a median of around 72 days and ranged from about 14 to 250 days.

The library was built by means of PCR. DNA from cultured CD4+ T cells was subjected to TCR sequencing with the Oncomine TCR Beta short-read assay at the Johns Hopkins FTIC core. The QIAamp micro DNA kit was used to extract genomic DNA from the cultured CD4+ T cells. Oncomine TCR Beta libraries from cultured CD4+ T cells were pooled with unique dual indexes and sequenced on an Illumina iSeq 100. The authors processed their data as follows. Non-productive sequences were filtered out, and CDR3s that did not start with C, did not end with F or W, or were shorter than 7 amino acids were discarded. Antigen-specific clonotypes were identified with the MANAFEST web application by comparing peptide-stimulated wells with reference and other culture wells. Positive clones required FDR below 0.05, an odds ratio above 5, and productive frequency above 0.1% in at least two of three replicate wells. Clonotypes that were significantly expanded in both SARS-CoV-2 spike wells and at least one common cold coronavirus spike condition were defined as cross-reactive. Using R version 3.6.1, CDR3 homology was evaluated through Levenshtein distances (stringdist) along with unrooted phylogenetic trees (ape). In TCRdb, the public reads were trimmed at Q25 with fastp and aligned with MiXCR, with productive beta chains retained. Rows are unified per CDR3 protein, each entry keeping the most common DNA and genes. TCRdb assigned the V and J calls; the authors' analysis was not used. The sample data list some 14,000 distinct CDR3 sequences, and around half of these were observed just once. Of the sample, roughly 9% is held by the ten largest clones.

The sample's treatment or condition label, in plain terms: roughly ten-day PBMC culture with coronavirus spike peptide pools or control peptides (ViraFEST assay). To expand antigen-specific T cells with peptide pools and then pick out the expanded clonotypes through TCR sequencing, the study relied on the ViraFEST assay. Positive SARS-CoV-2 PCR tests in the convalescent patients dated from March to December 2020, before Alpha, Beta and Delta variants emerged in the United States. About 2 million PBMCs per well were cultured in IMDM with roughly 4.8% human AB serum and 8 to 10 IU/ml IL-2, plus 10 ug/ml peptide pools. Half of the culture medium was replaced with fresh IL-2-containing medium on days 3 and 7. After more than 8 days of culture, CD4+ T cells were isolated by negative selection using the EasySep CD4+ T cell isolation kit. Ficoll-Paque Plus gradient centrifugation was used to isolate PBMCs from whole blood, and the isolated PBMCs were then either used fresh or cryopreserved at -140C. Triplicate wells were generally used for each culture condition.

V and J are truncated by 0 bases and 4 bases respectively, leaving an intervening sequence of 12 bases. CDR1 KGHSH and CDR2 LQKENI were looked up in the germline V gene. The CDR3, from cysteine to phenylalanine, totals 15 residues. The CDR3 DNA has 45 bases and is translated from base 1. Concerning this clonotype: Its antigen has not been determined. Nothing much larger sits one base from this clone, and base qualities are not available.

What the study reported, not specific to this receptor: Among convalescent patients, a median around 89% of the SARS-CoV-2-reactive clones seen after vaccination appeared only after vaccination, which suggests priming specific to the vaccine. Of the vaccine-specific clones found in convalescent patients, nearly all (304 of 307) were mono-reactive for SARS-CoV-2 spike instead of being cross-reactive with common cold coronaviruses. Only a relatively small number of convalescent patients were included in the study, and early timepoints following natural infection were not analyzed. The median count of SARS-CoV-2-reactive clonotypes went up from some 23 after infection to 38 after vaccination, although the change was not significant.

The specimen was CD4+ T cells from blood, cultured in vitro. The chain uses TRBV18 and TRBJ1-2, with the D gene not clear enough to name. The clonotype comes from a human donor who had recovered from COVID-19. CDR3 reads: CASSPPHGEGYGYTF. The DNA is as follows: TGTGCCAGCTCACCACCGCACGGGGAGGGCTATGGCTACACCTTC.